The sequence of this TCR beta chain was determined in a study of beta chain features in type 1 diabetes. Study-wide results and caveats: Shorter TCRB CDR3s, moderately but significantly so, marked every one of the four CD4+ subsets in Type 1 diabetes patients. The study found fewer insertions and more deletions at VDJ junctions in type 1 diabetes patients.

Looked up from germline, CDR1 is SGHVS and CDR2 is FQNEAQ. CDR3 length: 15 amino acids. Deletions cut 5 bases from V and 2 bases from J, with 16 bases between. In regard to this clone: Its antigen is unidentified.

Expressed TCRB transcripts were sequenced after all isolated RNA was converted to cDNA. TCRdb keeps only in-frame clones here, not all; method: immunoSEQ multiplex PCR. The sample records about 120,000 clones, approximately 15% being singletons. Without exception, sorted populations had purity beyond 95%. This chain links TRBV7-8 with TRBJ2-7, with D possibly TRBD2 on 6 matching bases. The source material was central memory CD4+ T cells from blood. The receptor comes from a man aged 18 to 29 with type 1 diabetes. The CDR3 is CASSVGSGVAYEQYF. The DNA of the CDR3 is TGTGCCAGCAGCGTCGGCTCGGGAGTTGCCTACGAGCAGTACTTC.